These T cell receptor beta chains were read from a single sample in a study of blood T cells in healthy people across ages. TCRdb reprocessed the 5' RACE reads via MiXCR and lists one record per CDR3 protein. The data show around 800,000 distinct CDR3 sequences, with roughly 50% seen just once and approximately 40% held by the top ten. Sequenced input: blood. These receptor sequences come from a man aged 80 or over in good health. The CDR3 runs from the conserved cysteine through the conserved F or W. The D gene is left open where the match is weak. Part of the rows lack a size; the others show once, few, many or a class for expanded clones.

d_call | j_call | clone_size | v_call | cdr3_aa | cdr3_nt
TRBD2 | TRBJ2-3 | . | TRBV5-1 | CASSSELAGVRYAYF | TGCGCCAGCAGCTCGGAACTAGCGGGAGTCAGATACGCGTATTTT
TRBD2 | TRBJ2-5 | . | TRBV29-1 | CSGGRRSWETQYF | TGCAGCGGCGGGAGGAGGTCGTGGGAGACCCAGTACTTC
TRBD1 | TRBJ1-2 | . | TRBV6-5 | CASSGTGTGTYGYTF | TGTGCCAGCAGTGGGACCGGGACAGGGACCTATGGCTACACCTTC
. | TRBJ1-1 | once | TRBV5-1 | CASSGQGQDTEAFF | TGCGCCAGCAGCGGGCAGGGGCAGGACACTGAAGCTTTCTTT
TRBD1 | TRBJ2-7 | . | TRBV27 | CASSFPGQGTQYF | TGTGCCAGCAGTTTCCCGGGACAGGGAACGCAGTACTTC
TRBD2 | TRBJ2-1 | . | TRBV9 | CASSVWLAGGPVAYNEQFF | TGTGCCAGCAGCGTATGGCTAGCGGGAGGGCCGGTCGCCTACAATGAGCAGTTCTTC
. | TRBJ2-7 | few | TRBV29-1 | CSVGNGEQYF | TGCAGCGTTGGAAACGGCGAGCAGTACTTC
. | TRBJ2-7 | . | TRBV20-1 | CSARDVGNHEQYF | TGCAGTGCTAGAGATGTGGGGAACCACGAGCAGTACTTC
TRBD1 | TRBJ1-1 | few | TRBV20-1 | CSAGTGVLTEAFF | TGCAGTGCTGGGACAGGTGTCCTCACTGAAGCTTTCTTT
. | TRBJ2-7 | . | TRBV29-1 | CSVAGTFNYEQYF | TGCAGCGTCGCCGGGACGTTCAACTACGAGCAGTACTTC
TRBD2 | TRBJ2-2 | . | TRBV12-3/TRBV12-4 | CASSFRGRAAGELFF | TGTGCCAGCAGTTTCCGCGGGAGGGCCGCCGGGGAGCTGTTTTTT
. | TRBJ2-7 | . | TRBV5-1 | CASSLAGAQHEQYF | TGCGCCAGCAGCTTGGCGGGGGCTCAGCACGAGCAGTACTTC
. | TRBJ2-3 | . | TRBV9 | CASSEPVRDTQYF | TGTGCCAGCAGCGAGCCGGTCCGGGATACGCAGTATTTT
. | TRBJ2-1 | . | TRBV5-1 | CASSRVRPGRNEQFF | TGCGCCAGCAGCCGGGTCCGTCCTGGCCGCAATGAGCAGTTCTTC
. | TRBJ2-5 | . | TRBV6-1 | CASSEPFPQGRETQYF | TGTGCCAGCAGTGAACCCTTTCCCCAGGGGAGGGAGACCCAGTACTTC
. | TRBJ1-2 | many | TRBV25-1 | CASSANYGYTF | TGTGCCAGCAGTGCCAACTATGGCTACACCTTC
. | TRBJ1-2 | few | TRBV3-1 | CASSPLSRGGYGYTF | TGTGCCAGCAGCCCCCTCAGCAGGGGTGGCTATGGCTACACCTTC
TRBD2 | TRBJ2-3 | . | TRBV2 | CASRTREELAGAYTDTQYF | TGTGCCAGCAGAACCCGGGAGGAACTAGCGGGAGCGTACACAGATACGCAGTATTTT
. | TRBJ1-5 | . | TRBV5-1 | CASSKGPYSNQPQHF | TGCGCCAGCAGCAAAGGACCCTATAGCAATCAGCCCCAGCATTTT
. | TRBJ2-5 | . | TRBV12-3/TRBV12-4 | CASSLAWREKGAETQYF | TGTGCCAGCAGTTTAGCGTGGCGGGAGAAGGGGGCGGAGACCCAGTACTTC
. | TRBJ2-7 | . | TRBV2 | CASIVPYEQYF | TGTGCCAGCATAGTACCCTACGAGCAGTACTTC
. | TRBJ2-3 | few | TRBV12-5 | CASGPPPDGNTQYF | TGTGCTAGTGGTCCCCCCCCGGACGGGAATACGCAGTATTTT
TRBD2 | TRBJ2-7 | . | TRBV6-6 | CASSYKAGGSTYEQYF | TGTGCCAGCAGTTACAAGGCGGGGGGGTCCACCTACGAGCAGTACTTC
. | TRBJ1-2 | . | TRBV3-1 | CASSQAAGAYGYTF | TGTGCCAGCAGCCAAGCCGCAGGGGCCTATGGCTACACCTTC
TRBD1 | TRBJ2-6 | . | TRBV2 | CASGTGGAGYGANVLTF | TGTGCCAGCGGAACAGGGGGCGCGGGTTATGGGGCCAACGTCCTGACTTTC